This is a list of T cell receptor beta chains from one sample in a study of blood T cell repertoires in COVID-19. The table came from immunoSEQ multiplex PCR; TCRdb's copy has only in-frame clones and leaves some out. The sample carries some 400,000 clones, almost 90% recorded once. The sample comprised peripheral blood. The source of these receptors is a man in his late teens or twenties with active or convalescent COVID-19. Each CDR3 is given with its conserved first and last residue. The D gene is left open where the match is weak. A row's size may be missing; if present it is once, few, many or a size class.

- | 14 | TRBJ2-7 | TRBD2 | TRBV27 | CASRWTSGSTEQYF | TGTGCCAGCAGGTGGACTAGCGGGAGCACCGAGCAGTACTTC
- | 14 | TRBJ1-2 | - | TRBV6-2/TRBV6-3 | CASSRDIAGWGYTF | TGTGCCAGCAGTAGGGACATCGCCGGCTGGGGCTACACCTTC
- | 13 | TRBJ1-2 | - | TRBV2 | CASITDSNYGYTF | TGTGCCAGCATCACAGACAGTAACTATGGCTACACCTTC
once | 19 | TRBJ2-1 | - | TRBV1 | CTSSLEGLAGFFSYNEQFF | TGCACCAGCAGCCTCGAGGGACTAGCGGGATTTTTTTCCTACAATGAGCAGTTCTTC
- | 13 | TRBJ2-7 | - | TRBV12-3/TRBV12-4 | CASSLGSSYEQYF | TGTGCCAGCAGTTTGGGCAGCTCCTACGAGCAGTACTTC
- | 13 | TRBJ1-2 | TRBD1 | TRBV6-2/TRBV6-3 | CASSYSTGYGYTF | TGTGCCAGCAGTTACTCGACAGGGTACGGCTACACCTTC
- | 13 | TRBJ1-1 | - | TRBV7-2 | CASSTRQVTEAFF | TGTGCCAGCAGCACCCGACAGGTTACTGAAGCTTTCTTT
- | 14 | TRBJ1-2 | - | TRBV7-9 | CASSLGGWEYGYTF | TGTGCCAGCAGCTTAGGCGGGTGGGAATATGGCTACACCTTC
- | 15 | TRBJ2-7 | TRBD1 | TRBV19 | CASSIGQGDTYEQYF | TGTGCCAGTAGTATAGGACAGGGGGACACCTACGAGCAGTACTTC
- | 14 | TRBJ1-1 | TRBD1 | TRBV27 | CASSSGQLNTEAFF | TGTGCCAGCAGTTCGGGACAGCTGAACACTGAAGCTTTCTTT
- | 13 | TRBJ2-7 | TRBD1 | TRBV6-1 | CASSDRGPYEQYF | TGTGCCAGCAGTGACAGGGGGCCCTACGAGCAGTACTTC
- | 15 | TRBJ1-2 | - | TRBV19 | CASRAGGSDKDGYTF | TGTGCCAGTAGGGCCGGTGGCAGCGATAAAGATGGCTACACCTTC
- | 15 | TRBJ2-3 | - | TRBV4-3 | CASSQGAGSTDTQYF | TGCGCCAGCAGCCAAGGGGCGGGAAGCACAGATACGCAGTATTTT
few | 14 | TRBJ2-7 | TRBD1 | TRBV5-1 | CASSWTGGSYEQYF | TGCGCCAGCAGCTGGACAGGGGGCTCCTACGAGCAGTACTTC
- | 15 | TRBJ2-1 | TRBD2 | TRBV2 | CASSEATGTSFEQFF | TGTGCCAGCAGTGAAGCGACCGGGACTAGTTTTGAGCAGTTCTTC
- | 17 | TRBJ2-2 | TRBD1 | TRBV7-2 | CASSLASQGSNTGELFF | TGTGCCAGCAGCTTAGCGTCACAGGGGTCGAACACCGGGGAGCTGTTTTTT
- | 15 | TRBJ1-4 | - | TRBV7-2 | CASSRGGATNEKLFF | TGTGCCAGCAGCCGCGGAGGTGCAACTAATGAAAAACTGTTTTTT
- | 14 | TRBJ2-5 | - | TRBV6-5 | CASSLNGRGETQYF | TGTGCCAGCAGTTTAAATGGGCGGGGAGAGACCCAGTACTTC
- | 14 | TRBJ1-2 | TRBD1 | TRBV18 | CASSPTGLDYGYTF | TGTGCCAGCTCACCGACAGGGTTAGACTATGGCTACACCTTC
- | 16 | TRBJ1-6 | TRBD1 | TRBV7-9 | CASSLALGQGSSPLHF | TGTGCCAGCAGCTTAGCGCTGGGACAGGGGAGTTCACCCCTCCACTTT
- | 18 | TRBJ2-4 | TRBD1 | TRBV27 | CASSFSILGQIAKNIQYF | TGTGCCAGCAGTTTTAGTATCCTGGGACAGATAGCCAAAAACATTCAGTACTTC
- | 14 | TRBJ1-2 | TRBD1 | TRBV5-1 | CASSPGQGRYGYTF | TGCGCCAGCAGCCCGGGACAGGGGAGGTATGGCTACACCTTC
- | 13 | TRBJ1-3 | - | TRBV6-2/TRBV6-3 | CASTPRWGNTIYF | TGTGCCAGCACCCCGAGGTGGGGAAACACCATATATTTT
few | 15 | TRBJ1-4 | TRBD1 | TRBV7-2 | CASSYRDRDNEKLFF | TGTGCCAGCAGCTACCGGGACAGGGATAATGAAAAACTGTTTTTT
once | 16 | TRBJ1-2 | TRBD1 | TRBV6-2/TRBV6-3 | CASSQGRGRIPYGYTF | TGTGCCAGCAGCCAAGGCAGGGGGCGAATCCCTTATGGCTACACCTTC
- | 15 | TRBJ2-3 | TRBD2 | TRBV24-1 | CATSRGRASADTQYF | TGTGCCACCAGTCGCGGGAGGGCCTCGGCAGATACGCAGTATTTT
- | 14 | TRBJ1-1 | TRBD1 | TRBV6-2/TRBV6-3 | CATTPGGVRTEAFF | TGTGCCACCACCCCAGGGGGAGTTCGCACTGAAGCTTTCTTT
- | 10 | TRBJ1-1 | - | TRBV19 | CASIAGSAFF | TGTGCCAGTATTGCGGGTTCAGCTTTCTTT
few | 16 | TRBJ1-2 | - | TRBV6-5 | CASSYSVSTGWDGYTF | TGTGCCAGCAGTTACTCGGTCTCAACAGGGTGGGATGGCTACACCTTC
- | 13 | TRBJ1-1 | - | TRBV5-1 | CASSLGGGTEAFF | TGCGCCAGCAGCTTGGGGGGAGGCACTGAAGCTTTCTTT
- | 15 | TRBJ1-5 | - | TRBV5-6 | CASSLRGNSNQPQHF | TGTGCCAGCAGCTTGAGGGGGAATAGCAATCAGCCCCAGCATTTT
few | 15 | TRBJ2-7 | TRBD1 | TRBV6-5 | CASTTTRRGRNEQYF | TGTGCCAGCACTACGACACGCAGGGGGCGAAACGAGCAGTACTTC
- | 13 | TRBJ1-1 | - | TRBV7-3 | CASSLTGATEAFF | TGTGCCAGCAGCTTAACGGGGGCTACTGAAGCTTTCTTT
once | 12 | TRBJ1-1 | - | TRBV18 | CASSPQAIEAFF | TGTGCCAGCTCCCCTCAGGCCATTGAAGCTTTCTTT
- | 12 | TRBJ1-1 | - | TRBV21-1 | CASSPSGTGAFF | TGTGCCAGCAGCCCCTCTGGTACTGGAGCTTTCTTT
- | 14 | TRBJ1-2 | TRBD1 | TRBV7-2 | CASSLDRGDYGYTF | TGTGCCAGCAGCTTGGACAGGGGTGACTATGGCTACACCTTC
- | 14 | TRBJ2-2 | - | TRBV4-2 | CASSQDPNTGELFF | TGTGCCAGCAGCCAAGATCCAAACACCGGGGAGCTGTTTTTT
- | 16 | TRBJ2-1 | - | TRBV5-1 | CASSGGTGYRDNEQFF | TGCGCCAGCAGCGGAGGAACAGGGTATCGGGACAATGAGCAGTTCTTC
few | 12 | TRBJ2-2 | - | TRBV7-8 | CASSPITGELFF | TGTGCCAGCAGCCCTATAACCGGGGAGCTGTTTTTT
- | 12 | TRBJ1-2 | TRBD1 | TRBV12-3/TRBV12-4 | CASSRDSYGYTF | TGTGCCAGCAGCCGGGACAGCTATGGCTACACCTTC
- | 13 | TRBJ2-7 | - | TRBV27 | CASTKSGGYEQYF | TGTGCCAGCACCAAGTCCGGCGGCTACGAGCAGTACTTC
- | 17 | TRBJ1-6 | - | TRBV7-6 | CASSLKLSFSYNSPLHF | TGTGCCAGCAGCTTAAAACTTAGCTTCTCCTATAATTCACCCCTCCACTTT
- | 15 | TRBJ2-6 | - | TRBV11-2 | CASTANLNGANVLTF | TGTGCCAGCACCGCGAACTTAAATGGGGCCAACGTGCTGACTTTC
few | 16 | TRBJ2-1 | TRBD1 | TRBV7-3 | CASSPPGTGPYNEQFF | TGTGCCAGCAGCCCACCCGGGACAGGGCCTTACAATGAGCAGTTCTTC
- | 14 | TRBJ1-6 | - | TRBV9 | CASSPEGNNSPLHF | TGTGCCAGCAGCCCAGAGGGTAATAATTCACCCCTCCACTTT
once | 14 | TRBJ2-7 | TRBD2 | TRBV6-2/TRBV6-3 | CASSYKRGLTEQYF | TGTGCCAGCAGTTACAAGCGGGGTCTGACCGAGCAGTACTTC
few | 15 | TRBJ1-6 | TRBD1 | TRBV5-4 | CASSSRTGSNSPLHF | TGTGCCAGCAGCTCCCGGACAGGGTCAAATTCACCCCTCCACTTT
- | 12 | TRBJ1-2 | - | TRBV6-5 | CASSPTGDGYTF | TGTGCCAGCAGCCCGACAGGCGACGGCTACACCTTC
- | 14 | TRBJ2-3 | TRBD2 | TRBV6-2/TRBV6-3 | CASSSGLAGVTQYF | TGTGCCAGCAGTTCTGGACTAGCGGGAGTCACGCAGTATTTT
- | 14 | TRBJ1-3 | - | TRBV11-3 | CASSLDSDGNTIYF | TGTGCCAGCAGCTTAGACTCAGATGGAAACACCATATATTTT
- | 14 | TRBJ2-7 | - | TRBV28 | CASSLGGAGREQYF | TGTGCCAGCAGTTTAGGTGGCGCGGGGCGGGAGCAGTACTTC
- | 15 | TRBJ2-2 | TRBD2 | TRBV19 | CASSSSGGATGELFF | TGTGCCAGTAGTTCTAGCGGGGGGGCCACCGGGGAGCTGTTTTTT
- | 17 | TRBJ2-7 | TRBD2 | TRBV6-2/TRBV6-3 | CASSYDMGLASSYEQYF | TGTGCCAGCAGTTACGATATGGGACTAGCGAGCTCCTACGAGCAGTACTTC
- | 15 | TRBJ1-5 | TRBD1 | TRBV4-1 | CASRGTGNSNQPQHF | TGCGCCAGCAGGGGGACAGGGAATAGCAATCAGCCCCAGCATTTT
- | 15 | TRBJ2-7 | TRBD2 | TRBV3-1/TRBV3-2 | CASSHDPGRQYEQYF | TGTGCCAGCAGCCATGATCCCGGGAGGCAATACGAGCAGTACTTC
- | 16 | TRBJ2-3 | TRBD1 | TRBV7-2 | CASRQRWDRMTDTQYF | TGTGCCAGCAGACAGAGGTGGGACAGGATGACAGATACGCAGTATTTT
- | 13 | TRBJ1-1 | - | TRBV27 | CASSLIPGTEAFF | TGTGCCAGCAGTTTAATCCCGGGGACTGAAGCTTTCTTT
- | 15 | TRBJ2-7 | TRBD2 | TRBV6-2/TRBV6-3 | CASSYSMLAGFEQYF | TGTGCCAGCAGTTACTCGATGTTAGCGGGGTTCGAGCAGTACTTC
- | 13 | TRBJ1-2 | - | TRBV12-3/TRBV12-4 | CASSLVGGLGYTF | TGTGCCAGCAGTTTAGTGGGGGGGCTCGGCTACACCTTC